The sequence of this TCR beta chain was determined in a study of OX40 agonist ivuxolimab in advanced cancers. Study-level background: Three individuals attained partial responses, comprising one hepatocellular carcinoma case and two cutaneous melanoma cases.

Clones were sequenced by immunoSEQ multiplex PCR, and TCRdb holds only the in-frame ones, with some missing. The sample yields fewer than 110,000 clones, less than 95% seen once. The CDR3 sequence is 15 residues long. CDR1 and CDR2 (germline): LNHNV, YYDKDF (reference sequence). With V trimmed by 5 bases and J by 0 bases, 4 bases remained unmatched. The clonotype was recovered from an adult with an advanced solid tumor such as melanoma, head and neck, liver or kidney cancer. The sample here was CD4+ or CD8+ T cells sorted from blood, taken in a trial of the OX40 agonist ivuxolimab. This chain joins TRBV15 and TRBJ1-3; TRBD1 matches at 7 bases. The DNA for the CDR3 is TGTGCCACCAGCGACCCAGGGGGCTCTGGAAACACCATATATTTT. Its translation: CATSDPGGSGNTIYF.